This T cell receptor beta chain originates from a study of blood T cell repertoires in COVID-19. Study in general: COVID-19 samples collected from the United States, Italy and Spain covered acute and convalescent phases. T cells, B-cell-depleted T cells, or PBMCs supplied cDNA or gDNA.

Trimming at V came to 3 bases and at J to 6 bases, leaving 12 bases not matched to a gene. Germline V CDR1 and CDR2: SGDLS, YYNGEE. The CDR3 length is 17 residues. In the original analysis: Estimation of nucleated cell counts relied on the amplification of reference gene primers. Some clones are missing from TCRdb's copy, which holds only in-frame ones; the method was immunoSEQ multiplex PCR. The DNA was the basis for D and trimming; V, J and clone size are from that table. This table has about 130,000 clones, approximately 80% appearing once. The chain has TRBV9 and TRBJ1-6, with 7 bases fitting TRBD1. The specimen was PBMCs or T cells enriched from blood (not recorded which). This sequence originates from a middle-aged man who had recovered from COVID-19. CDR3: CASSAGGGVGVNSPLHF. As DNA, the CDR3 is TGTGCCAGCAGCGCAGGGGGTGGGGTAGGGGTTAATTCACCCCTCCACTTT. Full variable domain (remainder filled in from reference TRBV9 and TRBJ1-6): DSGVTQTPKHLITATGQRVTLRCSPRSGDLSVYWYQQSLDQGLQFLIQYYNGEERAKGNILERFSAQQFPDLHSELNLSSLELGDSALYFCASSAGGGVGVNSPLHFGNGTRLTVT.